This T cell receptor (beta chain) was identified during a study of T-cell memory formation after mild COVID-19. Broader study findings: Clones that contracted from day 15 to 85 had balanced CD4/CD8; later expanders were CD4+ biased. Pre-infection memory contained some responding clones, which suggested that cross-reactive memory had joined. CD8+ contracting clones occupied EMRA, while CD4+ ones occupied mainly CM and EM.

The CDR3 has 17 residues. Germline values: CDR1 SGHVS, CDR2 FNYEAQ. The J segment lost 0 bases and the V segment lost 1 base, leaving 2 bases of the junction unmatched. In its sample, this clonotype was seen a few times. Its specificity is not known. One entry per CDR3 protein, called by TCRdb with MiXCR from the 5' RACE reads. The sample consists of about 470,000 distinct CDR3 sequences, approximately 18% of them appearing once. Sequencing was carried out using PBMCs or a T cell subset sorted from them (not recorded which). This TCR was recovered from an adult woman who had mild COVID-19 (a few samples of this study predate the infection). Cell type and time point are not known. The rearrangement uses TRBV7-6 and TRBJ2-6; TRBD2 matches 8 bases. In DNA form, the CDR3 reads TGTGCCAGCAGCTTAGACGGGGGGGCCTCTGGGGCCAACGTCCTGACTTTC. It codes for CASSLDGGASGANVLTF.